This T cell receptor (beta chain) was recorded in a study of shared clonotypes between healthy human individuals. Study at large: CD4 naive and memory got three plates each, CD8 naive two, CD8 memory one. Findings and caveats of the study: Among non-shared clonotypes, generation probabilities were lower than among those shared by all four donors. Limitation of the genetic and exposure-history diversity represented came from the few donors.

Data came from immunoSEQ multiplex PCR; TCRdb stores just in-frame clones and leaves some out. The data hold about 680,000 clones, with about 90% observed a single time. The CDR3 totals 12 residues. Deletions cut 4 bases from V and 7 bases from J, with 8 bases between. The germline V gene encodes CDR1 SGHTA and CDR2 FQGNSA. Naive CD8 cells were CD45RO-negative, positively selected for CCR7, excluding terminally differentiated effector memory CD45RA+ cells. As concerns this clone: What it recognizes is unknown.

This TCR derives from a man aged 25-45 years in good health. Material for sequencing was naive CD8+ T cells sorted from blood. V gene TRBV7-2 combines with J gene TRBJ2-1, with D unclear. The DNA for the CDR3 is TGTGCCAGCAGCTACAGTGGGAATGAGCAGTTCTTC. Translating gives CASSYSGNEQFF.